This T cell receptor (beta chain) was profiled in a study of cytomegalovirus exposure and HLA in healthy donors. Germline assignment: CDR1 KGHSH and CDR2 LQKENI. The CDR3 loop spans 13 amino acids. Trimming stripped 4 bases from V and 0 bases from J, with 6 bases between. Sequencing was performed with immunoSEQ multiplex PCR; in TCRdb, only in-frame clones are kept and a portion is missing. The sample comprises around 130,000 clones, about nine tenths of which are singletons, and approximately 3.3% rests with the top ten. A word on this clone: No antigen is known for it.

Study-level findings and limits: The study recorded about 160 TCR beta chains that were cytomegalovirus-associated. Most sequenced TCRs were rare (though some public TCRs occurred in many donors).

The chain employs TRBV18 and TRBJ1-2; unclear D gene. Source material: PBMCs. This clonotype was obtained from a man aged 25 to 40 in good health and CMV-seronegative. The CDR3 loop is CASSQRANYGYTF. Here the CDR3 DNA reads TGTGCCAGCTCACAGCGAGCTAACTATGGCTACACCTTC.